This T cell receptor (beta chain) emerged from a study of blood T cell repertoires in COVID-19. Study information: COVID-19 samples, acute and convalescent, were from the United States, Italy and Spain. T cells, B-cell-depleted T cells, or PBMCs provided the cDNA or gDNA that served as material.

Trimming cost V 0 bases and J 15 bases; bases outside gene matches: 6. The CDR3 sequence is 13 residues long. The germline gives CDR1 LGHNA, CDR2 YSLEER. Original data processing: Using reference gene primer amplification, nucleated cell counts were estimated. The protocol was immunoSEQ multiplex PCR, while the TCRdb copy is restricted to in-frame clones and leaves out a portion. Clone size and the V and J calls come from that table; the DNA yielded D and trimming. This sample has tens of thousands of clones, with around 90% found just once. This clone has just a few counts. The sequence was collected from a man in his 60s with acute or convalescent COVID-19. The sample was peripheral blood. The V call is TRBV4-3, the J call TRBJ2-4; 9 bases agree with TRBD2. Here the CDR3 reads CASSQDLGGRGYF. DNA for the CDR3: TGCGCCAGCAGCCAAGATTTGGGCGGGAGGGGGTACTTC.